A single T cell receptor (beta chain) is shown here with its context. The data stem from a study of blood T cell repertoires in COVID-19. For the study at large: Specimens from acute and convalescent COVID-19 originated in the United States, Italy and Spain. PBMCs, B-cell-depleted T cells, or T cells were the source of the cDNA or gDNA that made up the material.

The V segment lost 1 base and the J segment 4 bases; nucleotides outside the gene matches: 5. CDR1 and CDR2 from the germline V gene are MGHRA and YSYEKL. The CDR3 runs 16 residues. As processed by the authors: Scientists estimated how many nucleated cells there were by amplifying reference gene primers. TCRdb's copy holds only in-frame clones and misses some; the assay was immunoSEQ multiplex PCR. For V, J and clone size, that table is used; D and trimming come from the DNA. The data show about 75,000 clones, more than 65% seen once. The gene calls are TRBV4-1 and TRBJ1-3; 9 bases fit TRBD1. Sequencing used peripheral blood. The receptor was isolated from a woman between 45 and 60 years old with acute or convalescent COVID-19. CDR3 in DNA: TGCGCCAGCAGCCAAGGATTGACAGGGGGAGGAAACACCATATATTTT. It yields the protein CASSQGLTGGGNTIYF.